A selection of T cell receptor beta chains follows, all from one sample in a study of blood T cell repertoires in COVID-19. Only in-frame clones appear in the TCRdb table, and some are missing; sequencing was by immunoSEQ multiplex PCR. The sample lists fewer than 500,000 clones; over 85% were seen once. Sequenced sample: peripheral blood. These receptors all stem from a man younger than 35 with COVID-19, enrolled during active disease. The CDR3 runs from the conserved cysteine through the conserved F or W. A D gene is named only where the DNA matches it firmly. Clone size appears in some rows only: once, few, many, or a class for an expanded clone.

V: TRBV2
D: TRBD1
J: TRBJ2-5
size: NA
DNA: TGTGCCAGCAGCCGGGGACAGGGGAAGACCCAGTACTTC
CDR3: CASSRGQGKTQYF

V: TRBV9
D: NA
J: TRBJ1-2
size: NA
DNA: TGTGCCAGCAGCGTAGAGGCAGGACTATCCCCTGGCGGCTACACCTTC
CDR3: CASSVEAGLSPGGYTF

V: TRBV6-5
D: TRBD2
J: TRBJ2-1
size: once
DNA: TGTGCCAGCAGTCAGACTAGCGGGAGATGGCATGAGCAGTTCTTC
CDR3: CASSQTSGRWHEQFF

V: TRBV24-1
D: NA
J: TRBJ2-3
size: NA
DNA: TGTGCCACCAGTGATTGGGGGGTACACACAGATACGCAGTATTTT
CDR3: CATSDWGVHTDTQYF

V: TRBV12-3/TRBV12-4
D: TRBD2
J: TRBJ2-1
size: NA
DNA: TGTGCCAGCAGGCCACACGGGGGGGAGCAGTTCTTC
CDR3: CASRPHGGEQFF

V: TRBV4-1
D: NA
J: TRBJ1-2
size: NA
DNA: TGCGCCAGCAGCCAAGAATTGGGCAGTTCTGGCTACACCTTC
CDR3: CASSQELGSSGYTF

V: TRBV15
D: NA
J: TRBJ2-5
size: NA
DNA: TGTGCCATCTCCGGGATGCGGGAGACCCAGTACTTC
CDR3: CAISGMRETQYF

V: TRBV7-9
D: NA
J: TRBJ2-1
size: NA
DNA: TGTGCCAGCAGCTTATGGTCTCGGGAGCAGTTCTTC
CDR3: CASSLWSREQFF

V: TRBV5-1
D: TRBD1
J: TRBJ1-2
size: NA
DNA: TGCGCCAGCAGCTACACCTACGGACAGGGAGGCTACACCTTC
CDR3: CASSYTYGQGGYTF

V: TRBV20-1
D: NA
J: TRBJ1-4
size: NA
DNA: TGCAGTGCTCCTTCTAATGAAAAACTGTTTTTT
CDR3: CSAPSNEKLFF

V: TRBV5-1
D: TRBD2
J: TRBJ2-5
size: NA
DNA: TGCGCCAGCAGCTTGGTGGGACTAGCGGGAGCAGAGACCCAGTACTTC
CDR3: CASSLVGLAGAETQYF

V: TRBV3-1/TRBV3-2
D: TRBD1
J: TRBJ1-1
size: NA
DNA: TGTGCCAGCAGCGGAGACAGGGTGACTGAAGCTTTCTTT
CDR3: CASSGDRVTEAFF

V: TRBV5-1
D: TRBD2
J: TRBJ2-1
size: NA
DNA: TGCGCCAGCAGCGATACTAGCGGGAGTTGGGATGAGCAGTTCTTC
CDR3: CASSDTSGSWDEQFF

V: TRBV6-2/TRBV6-3
D: NA
J: TRBJ2-6
size: NA
DNA: TGTGCCAGCAGTAAAAGCGGGGCCAACGTCCTGACTTTC
CDR3: CASSKSGANVLTF

V: TRBV7-8
D: NA
J: TRBJ1-3
size: NA
DNA: TGTGCCAGCAGCCCTAACAGATTCTCTGGAAACACCATATATTTT
CDR3: CASSPNRFSGNTIYF

V: TRBV7-8
D: NA
J: TRBJ2-3
size: NA
DNA: TGTGCCAGCAGCTTAGCGGATGTCCAAGCGGAACTTAGCACAGATACGCAGTATTTT
CDR3: CASSLADVQAELSTDTQYF

V: TRBV7-2
D: NA
J: TRBJ1-2
size: NA
DNA: TGTGCCAGCTTCCCGGGGAGAAACTATGGCTACACCTTC
CDR3: CASFPGRNYGYTF

V: TRBV19
D: NA
J: TRBJ2-6
size: NA
DNA: TGTGCCAGTAGTATAGGGGCGTTAAACTCTGGGGCCAACGTCCTGACTTTC
CDR3: CASSIGALNSGANVLTF

V: TRBV5-1
D: TRBD2
J: TRBJ2-2
size: NA
DNA: TGCGCCAGCAGCTCCCAAGCGGGAGGGGGCACCGGGGAGCTGTTTTTT
CDR3: CASSSQAGGGTGELFF

V: TRBV13
D: TRBD2
J: TRBJ2-5
size: few
DNA: TGTGCCAGCAGCGAAACTAGCGGCACAGAGACCCAGTACTTC
CDR3: CASSETSGTETQYF

V: TRBV30
D: NA
J: TRBJ1-2
size: NA
DNA: TGTGCCTCCACGGGGCGGGGGAACTATGGCTACACCTTC
CDR3: CASTGRGNYGYTF

V: TRBV5-1
D: TRBD1
J: TRBJ1-3
size: NA
DNA: TGCGCCAGCAGCTTGACCCGACAGGGGGCTGAAAACACCATATATTTT
CDR3: CASSLTRQGAENTIYF

V: TRBV4-1
D: NA
J: TRBJ2-1
size: once
DNA: TGCGCCAGCAGCCCGACCGGGACTGGAGGCAATGAGCAGTTCTTC
CDR3: CASSPTGTGGNEQFF

V: TRBV11-2
D: NA
J: TRBJ2-2
size: once
DNA: TGTGCCAGCAGCTCCTCGGCGGGGCGGTCCGGGGAGCTGTTTTTT
CDR3: CASSSSAGRSGELFF

V: TRBV15
D: TRBD1
J: TRBJ2-5
size: NA
DNA: TGTGCCACCAGCAAGGGACAGGGGGCCGGGGAGACCCAGTACTTC
CDR3: CATSKGQGAGETQYF

V: TRBV27
D: NA
J: TRBJ2-7
size: NA
DNA: TGTGCCAGCAGTTTTGTGGGAGGGGGCTCCTACGAGCAGTACTTC
CDR3: CASSFVGGGSYEQYF

V: TRBV7-9
D: NA
J: TRBJ2-5
size: NA
DNA: TGTGCCAGCAGCTTAAGTTACGAGGAGACCCAGTACTTC
CDR3: CASSLSYEETQYF

V: TRBV5-4
D: NA
J: TRBJ2-7
size: NA
DNA: TGTGCCAGCAGCGTTGAGAACCGGGGGATGGACGAGCAGTACTTC
CDR3: CASSVENRGMDEQYF

V: TRBV11-2
D: NA
J: TRBJ1-4
size: NA
DNA: TGTGCCAGCAGCTTAGGAATCGGGCAGGGCTTCGGGACTAATGAAAAACTGTTTTTT
CDR3: CASSLGIGQGFGTNEKLFF

V: TRBV6-4
D: NA
J: TRBJ1-2
size: NA
DNA: TGTGCCAGCAGTCGATTCCCCAACGACAAGAACTATGGCTACACCTTC
CDR3: CASSRFPNDKNYGYTF

V: TRBV14
D: TRBD2
J: TRBJ2-3
size: NA
DNA: TGTGCCAGCAGCCAGACTAGCGGGATTCGCACAGATACGCAGTATTTT
CDR3: CASSQTSGIRTDTQYF

V: TRBV6-6
D: TRBD1
J: TRBJ1-6
size: NA
DNA: TGTGCCAGCAGTCCCGGCGGGACAGCGAGCTCCTATAATTCACCCCTCCACTTT
CDR3: CASSPGGTASSYNSPLHF

V: TRBV2
D: TRBD2
J: TRBJ2-1
size: NA
DNA: TGTGCCAGCATTAATCAGCCTAGCGGGAAGACCTACAATGAGCAGTTCTTC
CDR3: CASINQPSGKTYNEQFF

V: TRBV19
D: TRBD1
J: TRBJ1-3
size: few
DNA: TGTGCCAGTAGTACAACAGGGGTCGGGTCTGGAAACACCATATATTTT
CDR3: CASSTTGVGSGNTIYF

V: TRBV30
D: NA
J: TRBJ1-2
size: NA
DNA: TGTGCCTGGAGTGTACTATATGGCTACACCTTC
CDR3: CAWSVLYGYTF

V: TRBV5-6
D: NA
J: TRBJ1-2
size: few
DNA: TGTGCCAGCAGCCTACCCGGGACTTCGGCTGGCTACACCTTC
CDR3: CASSLPGTSAGYTF

V: TRBV27
D: TRBD1
J: TRBJ2-6
size: NA
DNA: TGTGCCAGCAGTCCCTCCACAGGGGGTAGTGGGGCCAACGTCCTGACTTTC
CDR3: CASSPSTGGSGANVLTF

V: TRBV27
D: NA
J: TRBJ1-4
size: few
DNA: TGTGCCAGCAGCAAGACAGGAGAAAAACTGTTTTTT
CDR3: CASSKTGEKLFF

V: TRBV4-1
D: NA
J: TRBJ1-6
size: NA
DNA: TGCGCCAGCAGCCAAGCCGGTCCACCCCTCCACTTT
CDR3: CASSQAGPPLHF

V: TRBV10-1
D: TRBD1
J: TRBJ1-6
size: NA
DNA: TGCGCCAGCAGTGACGGGACAGAACCCCATTCACCCCTCCACTTT
CDR3: CASSDGTEPHSPLHF

V: TRBV30
D: NA
J: TRBJ2-1
size: NA
DNA: TGTGCCTGGGAATTTAGCCTAGGGCAGTTCTTC
CDR3: CAWEFSLGQFF

V: TRBV5-4
D: TRBD1
J: TRBJ2-1
size: NA
DNA: TGTGCCAGCAGCCCGGGACAGGACAATGAGCAGTTCTTC
CDR3: CASSPGQDNEQFF

V: TRBV6-5
D: NA
J: TRBJ2-5
size: NA
DNA: TGTGCCAGCACCGTCCGAGAGACCCAGTACTTC
CDR3: CASTVRETQYF

V: TRBV15
D: NA
J: TRBJ1-5
size: few
DNA: TGTGCCACCAGCACAAAAGTCGGGGGAAATCAGCCCCAGCATTTT
CDR3: CATSTKVGGNQPQHF

V: TRBV28
D: NA
J: TRBJ1-2
size: NA
DNA: TGTGCCAGCAGTTTAGGGCTCTATGGCTACACCTTC
CDR3: CASSLGLYGYTF

V: TRBV7-8
D: TRBD1
J: TRBJ1-4
size: NA
DNA: TGTGCCAGCAGCCGGAGACAGGGATCTAATGAAAAACTGTTTTTT
CDR3: CASSRRQGSNEKLFF

V: TRBV27
D: TRBD2
J: TRBJ2-1
size: NA
DNA: TGTGCCAGCAGCACCTCGGGACTAGCGGGACTGGGGTCCTACAATGAGCAGTTCTTC
CDR3: CASSTSGLAGLGSYNEQFF

V: TRBV9
D: NA
J: TRBJ1-2
size: NA
DNA: TGTGCCAGCAGCGCTCAGAGCAGGGGCCGTGGCTACACCTTC
CDR3: CASSAQSRGRGYTF

V: TRBV24-1
D: NA
J: TRBJ2-5
size: NA
DNA: TGTGCCACCAGTGATCCTCGTCGGGCGGGGGAGACCCAGTACTTC
CDR3: CATSDPRRAGETQYF

V: TRBV7-6
D: NA
J: TRBJ2-1
size: NA
DNA: TGTGCCAGCAGCTCACGTCCCGGGGAGAACAATGAGCAGTTCTTC
CDR3: CASSSRPGENNEQFF

V: TRBV18
D: NA
J: TRBJ2-7
size: NA
DNA: TGTGCCAGCTCACCAGACGACTACCGGGGAGAGCAGTACTTC
CDR3: CASSPDDYRGEQYF

V: TRBV2
D: TRBD2
J: TRBJ2-3
size: NA
DNA: TGTGCCAGCCTAGCGGAAGTCACAGATACGCAGTATTTT
CDR3: CASLAEVTDTQYF

V: TRBV25-1
D: NA
J: TRBJ1-1
size: NA
DNA: TGTGCCACCATATCCCAACTAAACACTGAAGCTTTCTTT
CDR3: CATISQLNTEAFF

V: TRBV12-5
D: NA
J: TRBJ2-5
size: NA
DNA: TGTGCTAGTGGGGCCTCGTCGGGACACCTCCCTGGGACCCAGTACTTC
CDR3: CASGASSGHLPGTQYF

V: TRBV6-5
D: TRBD1
J: TRBJ2-7
size: NA
DNA: TGTGCCAGCAGCCTGACAGGGACCAGCTCCTACGAGCAGTACTTC
CDR3: CASSLTGTSSYEQYF

V: TRBV7-9
D: TRBD2
J: TRBJ2-2
size: NA
DNA: TGTGCCAGCAGCTGGGGACTAGGGAACACCGGGGAGCTGTTTTTT
CDR3: CASSWGLGNTGELFF

V: TRBV29-1
D: TRBD1
J: TRBJ1-4
size: NA
DNA: TGCAGCGTTGCTTGGACAGGGGGTGAAAAACTGTTTTTT
CDR3: CSVAWTGGEKLFF

V: TRBV7-6
D: NA
J: TRBJ2-2
size: NA
DNA: TGTGCCAGCAGCTTAGCGGGACTGAACACCGGGGAGCTGTTTTTT
CDR3: CASSLAGLNTGELFF

V: TRBV3-1/TRBV3-2
D: NA
J: TRBJ2-3
size: NA
DNA: TGTGCCAGCAGCCAGGGAGCGGAGCCTGCCACGCAGTATTTT
CDR3: CASSQGAEPATQYF

V: TRBV7-2
D: NA
J: TRBJ1-5
size: NA
DNA: TGTGCCAGCAGCTTAGAGTCACAACAGCCCCAGCATTTT
CDR3: CASSLESQQPQHF